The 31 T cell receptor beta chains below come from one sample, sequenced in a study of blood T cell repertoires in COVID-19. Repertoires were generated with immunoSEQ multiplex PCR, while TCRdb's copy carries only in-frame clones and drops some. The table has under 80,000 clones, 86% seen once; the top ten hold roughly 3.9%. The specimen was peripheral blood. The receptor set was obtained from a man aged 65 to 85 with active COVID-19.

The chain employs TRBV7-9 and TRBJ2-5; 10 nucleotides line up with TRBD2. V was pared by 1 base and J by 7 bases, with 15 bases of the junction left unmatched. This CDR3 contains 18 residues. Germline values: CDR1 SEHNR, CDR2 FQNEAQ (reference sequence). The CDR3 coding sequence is TGTGCCAGCAGCTTAGGGGGGCTAGCGGGAGCTCGCCAGGGGACCCAGTACTTC. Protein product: CASSLGGLAGARQGTQYF. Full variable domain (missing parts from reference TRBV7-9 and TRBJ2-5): DTGVSQNPRHKITKRGQNVTFRCDPISEHNRLYWYRQTLGQGPEFLTYFQNEAQLEKSRLLSDRFSAERPKGSFSTLEIQRTEQGDSAMYLCASSLGGLAGARQGTQYFGPGTRLLVL.

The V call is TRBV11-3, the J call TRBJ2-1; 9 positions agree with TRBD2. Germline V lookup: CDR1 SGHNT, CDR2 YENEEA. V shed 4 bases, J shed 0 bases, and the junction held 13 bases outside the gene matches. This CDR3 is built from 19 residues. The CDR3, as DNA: TGTGCCAGCAGCTCCCCAAGAGCGGGAGGTTTAAGCTCCTACAATGAGCAGTTCTTC. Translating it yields CASSSPRAGGLSSYNEQFF.

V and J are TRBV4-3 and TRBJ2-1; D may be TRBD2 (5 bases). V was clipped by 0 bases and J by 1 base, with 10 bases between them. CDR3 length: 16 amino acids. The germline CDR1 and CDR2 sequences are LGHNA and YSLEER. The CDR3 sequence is CASSQEGLGSYNEQFF. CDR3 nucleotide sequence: TGCGCCAGCAGCCAAGAAGGACTTGGGTCCTACAATGAGCAGTTCTTC.

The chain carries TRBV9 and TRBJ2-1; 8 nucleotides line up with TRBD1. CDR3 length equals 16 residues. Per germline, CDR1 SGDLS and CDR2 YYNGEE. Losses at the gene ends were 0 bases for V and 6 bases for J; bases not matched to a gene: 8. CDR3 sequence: CASSVGLDRVFNEQFF. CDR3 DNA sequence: TGTGCCAGCAGCGTAGGTCTGGACAGGGTCTTCAATGAGCAGTTCTTC. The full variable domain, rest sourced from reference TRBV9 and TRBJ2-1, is DSGVTQTPKHLITATGQRVTLRCSPRSGDLSVYWYQQSLDQGLQFLIQYYNGEERAKGNILERFSAQQFPDLHSELNLSSLELGDSALYFCASSVGLDRVFNEQFFGPGTRLTVL.

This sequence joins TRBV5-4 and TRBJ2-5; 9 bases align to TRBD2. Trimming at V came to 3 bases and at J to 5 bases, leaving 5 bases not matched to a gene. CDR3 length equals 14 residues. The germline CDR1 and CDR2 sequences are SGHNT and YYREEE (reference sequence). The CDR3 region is CASSSRGTSETQYF. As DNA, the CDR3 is TGTGCCAGCAGCTCGCGCGGGACTAGCGAGACCCAGTACTTC.

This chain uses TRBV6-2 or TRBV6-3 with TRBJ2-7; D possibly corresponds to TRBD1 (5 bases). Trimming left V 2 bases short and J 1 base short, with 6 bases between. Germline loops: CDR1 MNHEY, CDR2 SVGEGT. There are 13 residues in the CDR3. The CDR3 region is CASSYAGSYEQYF. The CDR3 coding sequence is TGTGCCAGCAGTTACGCAGGGTCCTACGAGCAGTACTTC.

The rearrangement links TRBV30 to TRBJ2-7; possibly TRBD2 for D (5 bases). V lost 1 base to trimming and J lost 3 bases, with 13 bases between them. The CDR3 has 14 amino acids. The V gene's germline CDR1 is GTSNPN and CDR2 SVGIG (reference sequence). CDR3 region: CAWSAPGMGYEQYF. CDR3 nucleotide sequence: TGTGCCTGGAGTGCCCCGGGAATGGGCTACGAGCAGTACTTC.

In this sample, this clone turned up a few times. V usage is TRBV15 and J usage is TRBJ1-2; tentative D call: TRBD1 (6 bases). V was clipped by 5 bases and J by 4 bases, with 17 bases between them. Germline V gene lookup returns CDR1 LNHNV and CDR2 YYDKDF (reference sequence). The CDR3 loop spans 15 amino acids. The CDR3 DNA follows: TGTGCCACCAGCCCGGGGGGGGTAGGGGGCTATGGCTACACCTTC. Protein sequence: CATSPGGVGGYGYTF.

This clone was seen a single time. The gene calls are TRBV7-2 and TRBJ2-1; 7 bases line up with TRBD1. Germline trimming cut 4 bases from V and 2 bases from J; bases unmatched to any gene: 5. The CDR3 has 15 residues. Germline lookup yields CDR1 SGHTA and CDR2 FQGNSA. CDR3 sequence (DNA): TGTGCCAGCAGCTCAACAGGGGCGCCCTACAATGAGCAGTTCTTC. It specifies CASSSTGAPYNEQFF.

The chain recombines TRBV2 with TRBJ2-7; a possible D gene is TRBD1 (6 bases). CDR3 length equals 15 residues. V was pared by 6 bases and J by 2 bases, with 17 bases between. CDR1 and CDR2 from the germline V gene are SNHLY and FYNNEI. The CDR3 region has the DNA TGTGCCAGCAGCGACAGGTCTGGCGGTGCCTACGAGCAGTACTTC. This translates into CASSDRSGGAYEQYF.

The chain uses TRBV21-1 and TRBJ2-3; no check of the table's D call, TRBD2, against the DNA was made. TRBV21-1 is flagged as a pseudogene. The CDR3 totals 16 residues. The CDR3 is CASSKGTSGSSDTQYF. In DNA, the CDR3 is TGTGCCAGCAGCAAAGGGACTAGCGGGAGTTCTGATACGCAGTATTTT.

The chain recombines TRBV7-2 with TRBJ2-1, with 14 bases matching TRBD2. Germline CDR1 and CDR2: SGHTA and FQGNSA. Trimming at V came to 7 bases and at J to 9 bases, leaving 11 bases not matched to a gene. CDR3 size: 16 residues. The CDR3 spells CASTPTTSGRAVEQFF. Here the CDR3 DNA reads TGTGCCAGCACCCCAACGACTAGCGGGAGGGCGGTTGAGCAGTTCTTC.

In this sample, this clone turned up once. This CDR3 is CASSQAGQVNTEAFF. In DNA, the CDR3 is TGCGCCAGCAGCCAGGCGGGACAGGTGAACACTGAAGCTTTCTTT. The chain carries TRBV4-1 and TRBJ1-1, with TRBD1 matching over 8 bases. Trimming removed 3 bases from V and 0 bases from J; junction bases left unmatched: 3. Germline CDR1 and CDR2: MGHRA and YSYEKL. There are 15 residues in the CDR3.

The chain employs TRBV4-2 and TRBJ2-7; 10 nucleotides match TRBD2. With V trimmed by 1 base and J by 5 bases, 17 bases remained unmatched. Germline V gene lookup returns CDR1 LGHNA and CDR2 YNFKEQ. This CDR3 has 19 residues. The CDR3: CASSQGPPGSGRAGDEQYF. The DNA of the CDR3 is TGTGCCAGCAGCCAAGGCCCCCCGGGGAGCGGGAGGGCCGGAGACGAGCAGTACTTC.

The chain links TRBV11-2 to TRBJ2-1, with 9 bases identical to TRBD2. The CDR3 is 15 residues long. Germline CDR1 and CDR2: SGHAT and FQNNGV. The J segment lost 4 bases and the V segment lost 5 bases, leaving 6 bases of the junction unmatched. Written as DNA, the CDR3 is TGTGCCAGCAGCCTCGGACTAGCGACATACAATGAGCAGTTCTTC. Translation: CASSLGLATYNEQFF.

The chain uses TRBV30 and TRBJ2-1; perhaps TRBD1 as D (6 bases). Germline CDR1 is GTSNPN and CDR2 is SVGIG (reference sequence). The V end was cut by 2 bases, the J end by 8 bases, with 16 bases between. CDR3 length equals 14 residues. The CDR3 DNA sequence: TGTGCCTGGAGTTCCGTCGGGACAAGGCATGAGCAGTTCTTC. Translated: CAWSSVGTRHEQFF.

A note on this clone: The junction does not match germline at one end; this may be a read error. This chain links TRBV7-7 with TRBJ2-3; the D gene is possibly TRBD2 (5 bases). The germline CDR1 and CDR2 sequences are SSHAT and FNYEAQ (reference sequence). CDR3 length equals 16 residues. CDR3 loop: CASSLGSPGEGDTQYF. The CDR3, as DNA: TGTGCTAGCAGCTTAGGTTCGCCCGGTGAGGGCGATACGCAGTATTTT.

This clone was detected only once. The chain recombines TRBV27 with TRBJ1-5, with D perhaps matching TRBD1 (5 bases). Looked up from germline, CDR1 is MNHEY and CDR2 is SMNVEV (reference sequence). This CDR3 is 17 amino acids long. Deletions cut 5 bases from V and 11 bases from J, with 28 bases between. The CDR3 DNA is TGTGCCAGCAGTCCCAAATACGAGGACATCGGGGGTGGGGCCCAGCATTTT. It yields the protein CASSPKYEDIGGGAQHF.

CDR3 region: CASSPRLAVGQETQYF. For the CDR3, the DNA is TGCGCCAGCAGCCCCCGACTAGCGGTGGGGCAAGAGACCCAGTACTTC. J is TRBJ2-5 and V is TRBV5-1, with 9 bases aligning to TRBD2. Germline lookup yields CDR1 SGHRS and CDR2 YFSETQ. The J segment lost 2 bases and the V segment lost 4 bases, leaving 9 bases of the junction unmatched. The CDR3 is 16 amino acids. The complete variable domain, with remaining parts taken from reference TRBV5-1 and TRBJ2-5, reads KAGVTQTPRYLIKTRGQQVTLSCSPISGHRSVSWYQQTPGQGLQFLFEYFSETQRNKGNFPGRFSGRQFSNSRSEMNVSTLELGDSALYLCASSPRLAVGQETQYFGPGTRLLVL.

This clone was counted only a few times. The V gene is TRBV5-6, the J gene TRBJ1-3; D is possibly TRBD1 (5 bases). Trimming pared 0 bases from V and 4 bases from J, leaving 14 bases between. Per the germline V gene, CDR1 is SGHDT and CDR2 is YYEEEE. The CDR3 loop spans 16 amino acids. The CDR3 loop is CASSLGSGISGNTIYF. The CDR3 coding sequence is TGTGCCAGCAGCTTGGGTTCAGGGATATCAGGAAACACCATATATTTT.

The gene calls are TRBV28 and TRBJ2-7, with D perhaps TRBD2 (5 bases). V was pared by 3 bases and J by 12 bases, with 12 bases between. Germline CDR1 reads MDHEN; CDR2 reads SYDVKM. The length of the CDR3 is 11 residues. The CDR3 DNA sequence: TGTGCCAGCAGTTTTAGCCGAGGGTGGTACTTC. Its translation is CASSFSRGWYF. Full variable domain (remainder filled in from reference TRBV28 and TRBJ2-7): DVKVTQSSRYLVKRTGEKVFLECVQDMDHENMFWYRQDPGLGLRLIYFSYDVKMKEKGDIPEGYSVSREKKERFSLILESASTNQTSMYLCASSFSRGWYFGPGTRLTVT.

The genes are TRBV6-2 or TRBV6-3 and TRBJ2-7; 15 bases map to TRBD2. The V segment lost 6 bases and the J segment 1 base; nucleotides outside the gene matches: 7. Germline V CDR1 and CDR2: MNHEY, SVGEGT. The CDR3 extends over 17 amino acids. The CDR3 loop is CASSGPGTSGRSYEQYF. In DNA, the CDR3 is TGTGCCAGCAGCGGTCCCGGGACTAGCGGGAGGTCCTACGAGCAGTACTTC.

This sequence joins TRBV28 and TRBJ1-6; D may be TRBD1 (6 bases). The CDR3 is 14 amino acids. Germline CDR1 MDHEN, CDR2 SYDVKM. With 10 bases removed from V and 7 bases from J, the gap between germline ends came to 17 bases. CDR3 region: CATRLQGRNSPLHF. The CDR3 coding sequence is TGTGCCACTAGGTTACAGGGTCGGAATTCACCCCTCCACTTT.

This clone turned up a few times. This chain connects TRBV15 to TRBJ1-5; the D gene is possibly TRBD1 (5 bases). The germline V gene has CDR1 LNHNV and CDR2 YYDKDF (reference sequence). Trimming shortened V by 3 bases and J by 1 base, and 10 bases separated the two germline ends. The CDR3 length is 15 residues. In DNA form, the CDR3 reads TGTGCCACCAGCAGTTGGGGGGTCAGCAATCAGCCCCAGCATTTT. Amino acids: CATSSWGVSNQPQHF.

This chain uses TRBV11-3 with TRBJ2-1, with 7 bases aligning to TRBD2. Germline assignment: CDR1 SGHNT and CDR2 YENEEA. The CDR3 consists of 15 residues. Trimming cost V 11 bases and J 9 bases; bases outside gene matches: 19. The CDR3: CARTPRRVGGGEQFF. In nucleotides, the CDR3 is TGTGCCCGCACCCCGCGGCGGGTGGGGGGGGGTGAGCAGTTCTTC.

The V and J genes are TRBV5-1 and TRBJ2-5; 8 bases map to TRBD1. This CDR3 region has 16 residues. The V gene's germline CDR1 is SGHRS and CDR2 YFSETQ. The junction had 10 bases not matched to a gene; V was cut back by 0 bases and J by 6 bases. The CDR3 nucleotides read TGCGCCAGCAGCTTGGTCCCGGGACAGGAGGCAAAGACCCAGTACTTC. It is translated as CASSLVPGQEAKTQYF.

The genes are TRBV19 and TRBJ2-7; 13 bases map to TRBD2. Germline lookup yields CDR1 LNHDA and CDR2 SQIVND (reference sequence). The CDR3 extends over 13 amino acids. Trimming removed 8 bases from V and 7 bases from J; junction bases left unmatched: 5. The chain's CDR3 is CASGGLAGLEQYF. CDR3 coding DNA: TGTGCCAGTGGGGGACTAGCGGGATTGGAGCAGTACTTC.

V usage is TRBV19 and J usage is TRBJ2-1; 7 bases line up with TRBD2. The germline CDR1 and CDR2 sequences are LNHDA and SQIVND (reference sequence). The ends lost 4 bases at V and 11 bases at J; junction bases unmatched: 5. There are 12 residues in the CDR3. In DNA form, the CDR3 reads TGTGCCAGTAGTACCACTAGCGCCCAGCAGTTCTTC. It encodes CASSTTSAQQFF.

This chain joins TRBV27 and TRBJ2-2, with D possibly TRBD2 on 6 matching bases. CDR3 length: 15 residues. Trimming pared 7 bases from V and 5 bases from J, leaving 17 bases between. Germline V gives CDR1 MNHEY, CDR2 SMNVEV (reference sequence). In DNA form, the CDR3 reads TGTGCCAGCACCCCGGGCGCGGGGCCGACCGGGGAGCTGTTTTTT. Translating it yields CASTPGAGPTGELFF.

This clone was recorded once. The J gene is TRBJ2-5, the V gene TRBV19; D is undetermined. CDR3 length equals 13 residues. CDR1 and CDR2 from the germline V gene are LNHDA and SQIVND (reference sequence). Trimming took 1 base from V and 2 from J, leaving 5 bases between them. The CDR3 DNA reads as TGTGCCAGTAGTATAGCCCTTCAAGAGACCCAGTACTTC. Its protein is CASSIALQETQYF. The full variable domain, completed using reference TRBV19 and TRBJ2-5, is DGGITQSPKYLFRKEGQNVTLSCEQNLNHDAMYWYRQDPGQGLRLIYYSQIVNDFQKGDIAEGYSVSREKKESFPLTVTSAQKNPTAFYLCASSIALQETQYFGPGTRLLVL.

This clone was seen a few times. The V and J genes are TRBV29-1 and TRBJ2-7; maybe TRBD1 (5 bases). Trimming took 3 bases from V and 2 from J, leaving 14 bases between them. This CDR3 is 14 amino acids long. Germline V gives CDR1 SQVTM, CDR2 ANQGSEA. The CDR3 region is CSVESRATPYEQYF. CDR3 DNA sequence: TGCAGCGTTGAGAGCAGGGCGACTCCCTACGAGCAGTACTTC.